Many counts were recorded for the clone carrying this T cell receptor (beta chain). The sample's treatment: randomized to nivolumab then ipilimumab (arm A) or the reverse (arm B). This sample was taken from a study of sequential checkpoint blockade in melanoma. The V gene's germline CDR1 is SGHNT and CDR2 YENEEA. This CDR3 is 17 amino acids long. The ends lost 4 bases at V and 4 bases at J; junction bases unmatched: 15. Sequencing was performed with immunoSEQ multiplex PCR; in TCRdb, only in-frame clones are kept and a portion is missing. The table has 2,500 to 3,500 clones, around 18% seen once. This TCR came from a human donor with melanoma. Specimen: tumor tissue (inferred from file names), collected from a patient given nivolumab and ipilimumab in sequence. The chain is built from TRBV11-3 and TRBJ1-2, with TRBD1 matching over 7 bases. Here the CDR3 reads CASSSSRSGTVTYGYTF. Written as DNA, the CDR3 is TGTGCCAGCAGCTCCTCCCGTTCCGGGACAGTGACCTATGGCTACACCTTC.